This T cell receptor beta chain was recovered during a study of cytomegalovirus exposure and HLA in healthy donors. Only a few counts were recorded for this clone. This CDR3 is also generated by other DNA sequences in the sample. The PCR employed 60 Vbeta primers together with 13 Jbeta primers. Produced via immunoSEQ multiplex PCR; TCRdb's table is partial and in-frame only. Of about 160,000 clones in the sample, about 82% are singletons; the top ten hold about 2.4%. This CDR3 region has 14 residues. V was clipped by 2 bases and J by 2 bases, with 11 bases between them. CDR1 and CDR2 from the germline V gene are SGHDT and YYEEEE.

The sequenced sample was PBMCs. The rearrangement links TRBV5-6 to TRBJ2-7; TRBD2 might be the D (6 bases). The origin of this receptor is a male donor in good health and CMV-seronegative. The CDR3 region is CASSLGTGAYEQYF. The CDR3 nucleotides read TGTGCCAGCAGCTTAGGGACGGGAGCCTACGAGCAGTACTTC.